This TCR beta chain emerged from a study of blood T cell repertoires in COVID-19. Trimming removed 5 bases from V and 4 bases from J; junction bases left unmatched: 11. Germline assignment: CDR1 SEHNR and CDR2 FQNEAQ (reference sequence). This CDR3 contains 16 residues. Authors' analysis steps: From reference gene primer amplification, estimates of nucleated cell counts were derived. The data were produced by immunoSEQ multiplex PCR, yet TCRdb's version contains in-frame clones alone and is incomplete. D and trimming come from the DNA, and the V and J calls and clone size come from that table. Of about 260,000 clones in the sample, 86% were seen once. Participants had their cohort set by participant-reported clinical history. Recovered Cohort 3 donors showed two negative PCRs, clearance, or symptom resolution.

This TCR was recovered from a woman between 45 and 65 years old who had recovered from COVID-19. Sequences were obtained from PBMCs or T cells enriched from blood (not recorded which). The chain carries TRBV7-9 and TRBJ2-3; 8 bases fit TRBD2. The CDR3 DNA reads TGTGCCAGCAGCCACCCCGGGGGGGGATGGCCAGATACGCAGTATTTT. Amino acids: CASSHPGGGWPDTQYF.